One and the same sample provided the 9 T cell receptor beta chains below, sequenced in a study of T cell responses to AZD1222 COVID-19 vaccine. Only in-frame clones appear in the TCRdb table, and some are missing; sequencing was by immunoSEQ multiplex PCR. The sample consists of 100,000 to 150,000 clones, around 90% of them appearing once. Sample: peripheral blood, taken on day 0 of AZD1222 vaccination. The origin of the receptors is an adult in good health.

The V call is TRBV4-1, the J call TRBJ2-3; 11 bases align to TRBD2. The V gene end was trimmed by 6 bases and the J gene end by 3 bases; junction bases not matched to a gene: 5. Germline values: CDR1 MGHRA, CDR2 YSYEKL. This CDR3 comprises 15 residues. CDR3 in amino acids: CASRLAGGRTDTQYF. As DNA, the CDR3 is TGCGCCAGCAGGTTAGCGGGGGGGAGGACAGATACGCAGTATTTT.

CDR3 amino acids: CASSAISGRQGSNGYTF. CDR3 DNA sequence: TGTGCCAGCAGCGCAATCTCTGGGAGGCAGGGGAGTAATGGCTACACCTTC. The chain uses TRBV11-2 and TRBJ1-2; possibly TRBD1 for D (6 bases). V lost 5 bases and J lost 6, with 25 bases in between. The CDR3 is made up of 17 amino acids. Germline V gene data show CDR1 as SGHAT and CDR2 as FQNNGV.

This clone was seen once. The chain recombines TRBV2 with TRBJ2-1; D gene uncertain. Germline CDR1 is SNHLY and CDR2 is FYNNEI. With 7 bases removed from V and 6 bases from J, the gap between germline ends came to 16 bases. This CDR3 contains 14 residues. In DNA, the CDR3 is TGTGCCAGCAAGCCGGACGGGTCAGGCAATGAGCAGTTCTTC. This encodes CASKPDGSGNEQFF.

The J gene is TRBJ1-1, the V gene TRBV19, with D possibly matching TRBD1 (5 bases). There are 15 residues in the CDR3. Between the trimmed V and J ends, which lost 1 base and 1 base, there was a span of 10 bases. The germline gives CDR1 LNHDA, CDR2 SQIVND (reference sequence). CDR3 loop: CASSIVRGSNTEAFF. DNA for the CDR3: TGTGCCAGTAGTATAGTTCGGGGCTCGAACACTGAAGCTTTCTTT.

This clone is a singleton in its sample. This chain joins TRBV5-1 and TRBJ2-4, with D perhaps TRBD1 (6 bases). This CDR3 has 14 residues. Germline V gene sequence: CDR1 SGHRS, CDR2 YFSETQ. Trimming shortened V by 0 bases and J by 7 bases, and 11 bases separated the two germline ends. CDR3 region: CASSLGQGPNIQYF. DNA for the CDR3: TGCGCCAGCAGCTTGGGGCAGGGGCCTAACATTCAGTACTTC.

CDR3 nucleotide sequence: TGCGCCAGCAGCCAGAGGGACGGATCTAATGAAAAACTGTTTTTT. Translating it yields CASSQRDGSNEKLFF. This chain uses TRBV4-1 with TRBJ1-4; tentatively, D is TRBD1 (5 bases). V was shortened by 3 bases and J by 3 bases, with 11 bases between the two germline ends. The germline CDR1 and CDR2 sequences are MGHRA and YSYEKL. This CDR3 has 15 residues.

The CDR3 sequence is CASSPSRTGVYEQYF. Here the CDR3 DNA reads TGTGCCAGCAGCCCTTCTAGGACAGGGGTCTACGAGCAGTACTTC. The V call is TRBV11-2, the J call TRBJ2-7; 9 nucleotides agree with TRBD1. The CDR3 contains 15 residues. V dropped 5 bases and J dropped 3; count of bases not matched to a gene: 8. Germline CDR1 is SGHAT and CDR2 is FQNNGV.

This clone appeared a few times. The V gene is TRBV20-1, the J gene TRBJ1-2; D gene ambiguous. Trimming shortened V by 6 bases and J by 3 bases, and 8 bases separated the two germline ends. Looked up from germline, CDR1 is DFQATT and CDR2 is SNEGSKA (reference sequence). The length of the CDR3 is 11 residues. The CDR3 is CSARTDYGYTF. CDR3 sequence (DNA): TGCAGTGCGCGGACGGACTATGGCTACACCTTC.

The chain links TRBV3-1 (or the pseudogene TRBV3-2) to TRBJ2-2; D remains ambiguous. The CDR3 is 14 residues long. The germline gives CDR1 LGHDT, CDR2 YNNKEL (reference sequence). With 4 bases removed from V and 4 bases from J, the gap between germline ends came to 10 bases. The CDR3 DNA sequence: TGTGCCAGCAGCCCCTCCAGCTCCACCGGGGAGCTGTTTTTT. Translating gives CASSPSSSTGELFF.